This TCR beta chain was observed in a study of cytomegalovirus exposure and HLA in healthy donors. PCR was performed using 60 Vbeta and 13 Jbeta primers. Clones were sequenced by immunoSEQ multiplex PCR, and TCRdb holds only the in-frame ones, with some missing. Here the sample spans roughly 200,000 clones, roughly 81% being singletons. CDR1 and CDR2 from the germline V gene are SNHLY and FYNNEI. The CDR3 sequence is 15 residues long. Trimming took off 4 bases at V and 3 bases at J, with 13 bases between the two ends. The chain is built from TRBV2 and TRBJ1-5; D unresolved. Input material: PBMCs. The TCR originated in a woman in her twenties or thirties in good health and CMV-seropositive. In DNA form, the CDR3 reads TGTGCCAGCAGTGGGCTCGGGATCTCCAATCAGCCCCAGCATTTT. It specifies CASSGLGISNQPQHF.